The 5 T cell receptor beta chains presented below share a single source sample, sequenced in a study of control samples from healthy donors and cancer patients (dated by TCRdb to about 2020). Receptors were amplified or captured by the immunoSEQ multiplex PCR assay. The table was pulled from immuneACCESS by TCRdb, which kept in-frame rearrangements only. Such tables lose some clones; where checked, under half of the loss comes from unresolved V genes, and the rest has no known cause. The sample table shows around 250,000 clones, and more than 65% are seen once. The top ten hold roughly 15% of the sample. The source material was PBMCs. These receptors originate from a woman between 55 and 75 years old with lung cancer.

This chain joins TRBV19 and TRBJ1-2, with 7 nucleotides matching TRBD1. Germline assignment: CDR1 LNHDA and CDR2 SQIVND (reference sequence). The ends lost 4 bases at V and 2 bases at J; junction bases unmatched: 1. The CDR3 runs to 13 residues. CDR3: CASSRDRNYGYTF. CDR3 DNA: TGTGCCAGTAGTAGGGACAGAAACTATGGCTACACCTTC.

This clone turned up a few times. This chain links TRBV7-9 with TRBJ1-5; D call uncertain. The germline CDR1 and CDR2 sequences are SEHNR and FQNEAQ (reference sequence). This CDR3 comprises 15 residues. Between the trimmed V and J ends, which lost 6 bases and 0 bases, there was a span of 12 bases. The CDR3 DNA reads TGTGCCAGCAGTCAATCGGGGAATAGCAATCAGCCCCAGCATTTT. This sequence encodes CASSQSGNSNQPQHF. The full variable domain, in which reference TRBV7-9 and TRBJ1-5 provide the parts outside the CDR3, is DTGVSQNPRHKITKRGQNVTFRCDPISEHNRLYWYRQTLGQGPEFLTYFQNEAQLEKSRLLSDRFSAERPKGSFSTLEIQRTEQGDSAMYLCASSQSGNSNQPQHFGDGTRLSIL.

A single count supports this clone. This sequence joins TRBV10-1 and TRBJ2-1; TRBD1 agrees at 7 bases. CDR1 and CDR2 (germline): WNHNN, SYGVQD (reference sequence). Trimming took 4 bases from V and 3 from J; bases not matched to a gene: 0. This CDR3 is 13 amino acids long. The CDR3: CASSGDSYNEQFF. In DNA, the CDR3 is TGCGCCAGCAGTGGGGACAGCTACAATGAGCAGTTCTTC.

This clone was observed a handful of times. The chain recombines TRBV21-1 with TRBJ2-2; the table gives TRBD1 as D, unverified against the DNA. TRBV21-1 is labeled a pseudogene. The CDR3 has 16 residues. The chain's CDR3 is CASSNWPAGNTGELFF. For the CDR3, the DNA is TGTGCCAGCAGCAATTGGCCGGCAGGGAACACCGGGGAGCTGTTTTTT.

The table lists this clone with a count of one. The V call is TRBV27, the J call TRBJ2-1; a weak D match, TRBD2 (6 bases). The CDR3 has 15 amino acids. Germline V gene data show CDR1 as MNHEY and CDR2 as SMNVEV (reference sequence). Trimming removed 5 bases from V and 6 bases from J, with 17 bases in between. As DNA, the CDR3 is TGTGCCAGCAGTCCTCGTTCGGGGGAAGGCAATGAGCAGTTCTTC. Residues: CASSPRSGEGNEQFF.